This T cell receptor (beta chain) is from a study of blood T cell repertoires in COVID-19. Study in general: Nucleic acid was either cDNA or gDNA, and it came from T cells, B-cell-depleted T cells, or PBMCs.

TCRdb keeps only in-frame clones here, not all; method: immunoSEQ multiplex PCR. The sample lists 150,000 to 180,000 clones; roughly 84% were seen once. The V end was cut by 5 bases, the J end by 4 bases, with 15 bases between. This CDR3 comprises 16 residues. CDR1 and CDR2 from the germline V gene are SGHTA and FQGNSA. The source of this sequence is a man aged 55 to 69 with COVID-19, enrolled during active disease. The chain joins TRBV7-2 to TRBJ2-6, with D possibly TRBD2 on 5 matching bases. The sequenced sample consisted of peripheral blood. CDR3 region: CASSRFLSGGANVLTF. The CDR3 bases are TGTGCCAGCAGCCGGTTCCTTTCGGGGGGGGCCAACGTCCTGACTTTC.